The 5 T cell receptor beta chains given below trace back to one sample, sequenced in a study of cytomegalovirus exposure and HLA in healthy donors. Vbeta (60) and Jbeta (13) primers were used in the PCR. Generated by immunoSEQ multiplex PCR, the TCRdb table keeps only in-frame clones and is missing some. The sample holds some 140,000 clones, roughly 80% seen once. Input material: PBMCs. The source of these receptors is a woman aged 50 to 60 in good health and CMV-seropositive.

This chain connects TRBV5-1 to TRBJ2-5; TRBD2 matches 10 bases. CDR1 is SGHRS, CDR2 YFSETQ, per germline. The CDR3 totals 16 residues. The V segment lost 3 bases and the J segment 5 bases; nucleotides outside the gene matches: 10. CDR3 in DNA: TGCGCCAGCAGCTCTCAAGCGGGGGGGCCTTGGGAGACCCAGTACTTC. Protein: CASSSQAGGPWETQYF.

This clone was counted a few times. J is TRBJ2-1 and V is TRBV4-2, with D perhaps matching TRBD2 (5 bases). Trimming pared 0 bases from V and 6 bases from J, leaving 18 bases between. CDR1 and CDR2 from the germline V gene are LGHNA and YNFKEQ. This CDR3 is built from 17 residues. For the CDR3, the DNA is TGTGCCAGCAGCCAAGAAAGTTTCGGGTCTCGGGGCAATGAGCAGTTCTTC. Translation: CASSQESFGSRGNEQFF.

This chain connects TRBV7-3 to TRBJ2-3; D not certain. V was trimmed by 2 bases and J by 2 bases, leaving 14 bases between them. Germline V gene sequence: CDR1 SGHTA, CDR2 FQGTGA. This CDR3 is 16 amino acids long. The CDR3 is CASSLVHAGPTDTQYF. CDR3 DNA sequence: TGTGCCAGCAGCTTAGTTCACGCTGGGCCCACAGATACGCAGTATTTT.

V and J are TRBV7-8 and TRBJ1-1; 9 bases match TRBD1. Trimming at V came to 4 bases and at J to 0 bases, leaving 3 bases not matched to a gene. Germline assignment: CDR1 SGHVS and CDR2 FQNEAQ. This CDR3 is 15 amino acids long. In nucleotides, the CDR3 is TGTGCCAGCAGCTCCGGGACAGGGATGAACACTGAAGCTTTCTTT. Its protein is CASSSGTGMNTEAFF.

The genes are TRBV18 and TRBJ2-7; TRBD1 matches 8 bases. From germline, CDR1 is KGHSH and CDR2 LQKENI. V lost 4 bases to trimming and J lost 3 bases; unmatched junction nucleotides: 5. The CDR3 has 14 amino acids. CDR3 bases: TGTGCCAGCTCACAGGACAGGGTTGGCTACGAGCAGTACTTC. Protein sequence: CASSQDRVGYEQYF.